Listed below are T cell receptor beta chains from one sample, sequenced in a study of T cell changes during pregnancy in multiple sclerosis. TCRdb's table, derived via immunoSEQ multiplex PCR, lists solely in-frame clones and lacks some. The sample holds tens of thousands of clones; roughly 91% are singletons and the top ten take over 6%. The sequences come from CD8+ T cells from peripheral blood mononuclear cells, collected in the third trimester of pregnancy. Receptors were obtained from a female donor with multiple sclerosis, enrolled in a pregnancy study. Each CDR3 is given with its conserved first and last residue. A D gene is named only where the DNA matches it firmly. The listing skips clone size in some rows; elsewhere it reads once, few, many or a size class.

abundance: NA
j_gene: TRBJ2-1
d_gene: TRBD2
v_gene: TRBV28
CDR3nt: TGTGCCACGCTTGGCGGGAGCGAAGTTGAGCAGTTCTTC
CDR3aa: CATLGGSEVEQFF

abundance: once
j_gene: TRBJ2-1
d_gene: TRBD2
v_gene: TRBV7-2
CDR3nt: TGTGCCAGCAGCAGCACCTTAGCGGGGAGCTACAATGAGCAGTTCTTC
CDR3aa: CASSSTLAGSYNEQFF

abundance: NA
j_gene: TRBJ2-1
d_gene: NA
v_gene: TRBV7-9
CDR3nt: TGTGCCAGCACCCCTTCACCGGGACTTGGTTTGGATGAGCAGTTCTTC
CDR3aa: CASTPSPGLGLDEQFF

abundance: NA
j_gene: TRBJ2-3
d_gene: TRBD1
v_gene: TRBV4-1
CDR3nt: TGCGCCAGCAGCCTGCAACAGGGGATCTACACAGATACGCAGTATTTT
CDR3aa: CASSLQQGIYTDTQYF

abundance: NA
j_gene: TRBJ2-7
d_gene: TRBD1
v_gene: TRBV27
CDR3nt: TGTGCCAGCAGTTTCCGGACAGGACACTACGAGCAGTACTTC
CDR3aa: CASSFRTGHYEQYF

abundance: few
j_gene: TRBJ2-5
d_gene: TRBD2
v_gene: TRBV4-3
CDR3nt: TGCGCCAGCAGCCTGAGAAGCAGCGGGGGAGAGACCCAGTACTTC
CDR3aa: CASSLRSSGGETQYF

abundance: NA
j_gene: TRBJ1-3
d_gene: TRBD1
v_gene: TRBV4-1
CDR3nt: TGCGCCAGCAGCCAAAAGGACAGGGGGCGGACTGGAAACACCATATATTTT
CDR3aa: CASSQKDRGRTGNTIYF

abundance: NA
j_gene: TRBJ2-7
d_gene: NA
v_gene: TRBV7-3
CDR3nt: TGTGCCAGCAGCCGAACCCCCCGAGGGAGCGACGAGCAGTACTTC
CDR3aa: CASSRTPRGSDEQYF

abundance: NA
j_gene: TRBJ2-3
d_gene: NA
v_gene: TRBV7-2
CDR3nt: TGTGCCTCCCGCCGGGGGGCGGGGTTAGGGCCAGATACGCAGTATTTT
CDR3aa: CASRRGAGLGPDTQYF

abundance: NA
j_gene: TRBJ1-4
d_gene: TRBD1
v_gene: TRBV7-9
CDR3nt: TGTGCCAGCAGCTCCGACAGGGATCCCGCAACTAATGAAAAACTGTTTTTT
CDR3aa: CASSSDRDPATNEKLFF

abundance: medium-sized
j_gene: TRBJ2-7
d_gene: NA
v_gene: TRBV6-5
CDR3nt: TGTGCCAGCGGACCGGACAGTTTAAGCTACGAGCAGTACTTC
CDR3aa: CASGPDSLSYEQYF

abundance: NA
j_gene: TRBJ1-1
d_gene: TRBD1
v_gene: TRBV13
CDR3nt: TGTGCCAGCAGCTACGACAGGGAGATCCCTGAAGCTTTCTTT
CDR3aa: CASSYDREIPEAFF

abundance: NA
j_gene: TRBJ2-3
d_gene: TRBD2
v_gene: TRBV27
CDR3nt: TGTGCCAGCAGTTTATCGCGGGGGGTAGCGAGCACAGATACGCAGTATTTT
CDR3aa: CASSLSRGVASTDTQYF